These 30 T cell receptor beta chains came from one sample sequenced in a study of identical twins. TCRdb re-analysed the 5' RACE reads in MiXCR, keeping a single row per CDR3 protein. The table shows 650,000 to 750,000 distinct CDR3 sequences, with about 20% occurring only once. These same data were also listed under a study on T cells expressing NK-cell markers.

The specimen was PBMCs. Receptors were obtained from a woman aged 18-30 years in good health.

This sequence joins TRBV15 and TRBJ1-4; a possible D gene is TRBD1 (5 bases). Trimming pared 4 bases from V and 4 bases from J, leaving 10 bases between. The CDR3 extends over 14 amino acids. In germline, CDR1 is LNHNV, CDR2 YYDKDF (reference sequence). CDR3 residues: CATSNRDVNEKLFF. The CDR3, as DNA: TGTGCCACCAGCAACCGGGACGTTAATGAAAAACTGTTTTTT.

CDR3 sequence reads: CASSLGGISGYTF. DNA of the CDR3: TGTGCCAGCAGCTTAGGGGGGATAAGCGGCTACACCTTC. The chain recombines TRBV5-5 with TRBJ1-2; TRBD1 is a possible D gene (6 bases). Germline-derived CDR1 and CDR2 are SGHKS and YYEKEE (reference sequence). There are 13 residues in the CDR3. V was shortened by 2 bases and J by 8 bases, with 13 bases between the two germline ends.

This clonotype has a handful of counts. The V call is TRBV20-1, the J call TRBJ2-5, with D unclear. CDR3 size: 11 residues. V was pared by 6 bases and J by 4 bases, with 9 bases between. Germline assignment: CDR1 DFQATT and CDR2 SNEGSKA (reference sequence). CDR3 residues: CSATVLETQYF. As DNA, the CDR3 is TGCAGTGCAACGGTTTTAGAGACCCAGTACTTC.

This sequence joins TRBV13 and TRBJ2-7; 10 nucleotides align to TRBD2. The CDR3 totals 15 residues. CDR1 is PRHDT, CDR2 FYEKMQ, per germline (reference sequence). V lost 5 bases, J lost 5 bases, and 9 bases stayed unmatched. The CDR3 DNA reads as TGTGCCAGCAGCCCCCACCACGGGACTAGCGACGAGCAGTACTTC. Its translation is CASSPHHGTSDEQYF.

Concerning this clonotype: A much larger clone lies one base from this, so it may be a read error. The rearrangement links TRBV20-1 to TRBJ2-5, with D uncertain. Deletions cut 4 bases from V and 5 bases from J, with 5 bases between. Germline V lookup: CDR1 DFQATT, CDR2 SNEGSKA (reference sequence). The length of the CDR3 is 10 residues. The CDR3 bases are TGCAGTGCTATGGGGGAGACCCAGTACTTC. This codes for CSAMGETQYF.

This chain uses TRBV15 with TRBJ2-7; D perhaps matches TRBD2 (6 bases). The CDR3 sequence is 14 residues long. Germline V gene sequence: CDR1 LNHNV, CDR2 YYDKDF (reference sequence). Trimming shortened V by 1 base and J by 4 bases, and 11 bases separated the two germline ends. Here the CDR3 DNA reads TGTGCCACCAGCAGAGGCGGGACCCTTTACGAGCAGTACTTC. This gives the protein CATSRGGTLYEQYF.

The CDR3: CASSLAAGQNYGYTF. The CDR3 DNA reads as TGTGCCAGCAGCTTAGCCGCGGGACAGAACTATGGCTACACCTTC. V usage is TRBV7-2 and J usage is TRBJ1-2; 7 bases are a match to TRBD1. V shed 0 bases and J 2 bases; nucleotides not matched to a gene: 3. Germline V gives CDR1 SGHTA, CDR2 FQGNSA. CDR3 length: 15 residues.

The sample holds a few counts of this clonotype. This sequence joins TRBV4-3 and TRBJ2-7, with 10 bases matching TRBD1. CDR1 is LGHNA and CDR2 is YSLEER in the germline V gene. The CDR3 covers 15 residues. The trim removed 10 bases at V and 2 bases at J, leaving 11 bases unmatched. This CDR3 reads CATRDRDRGPYEQYF. CDR3 bases: TGCGCCACCAGGGATAGGGACAGGGGACCCTACGAGCAGTACTTC.

This clonotype was recorded a few times. The genes are TRBV6-2 or TRBV6-3 and TRBJ2-7; a possible D gene is TRBD2 (6 bases). The germline V and J ends were trimmed by 7 bases and 1 base, with 8 bases remaining between them. This CDR3 spans 12 amino acids. Germline lookup yields CDR1 MNHEY and CDR2 SVGEGT. CDR3: CASKGLSYEQYF. The CDR3 DNA is TGTGCCAGCAAAGGACTATCCTACGAGCAGTACTTC.

This clonotype was detected a few times. The chain is built from TRBV5-6 and TRBJ2-3, with D perhaps being TRBD1 or TRBD2 (5 bases each). CDR1 and CDR2 from the germline V gene are SGHDT and YYEEEE. V dropped 1 base and J dropped 5 bases, with 23 bases sitting between them. CDR3 size: 18 residues. Here the CDR3 DNA reads TGTGCCAGCAGCTTGTCCCCTCCTAGAGGGACGGGTAGAGATACGCAGTATTTT. Translating gives CASSLSPPRGTGRDTQYF.

The rearrangement joins TRBV27 to TRBJ2-2; D unresolved. This CDR3 contains 14 residues. Germline lookup yields CDR1 MNHEY and CDR2 SMNVEV (reference sequence). V shed 7 bases and J shed 4 bases, with 13 bases lying between them. The CDR3, as DNA: TGTGCCAGCAAAGGGATCGACCTCACCGGGGAGCTGTTTTTT. It yields the protein CASKGIDLTGELFF.

This clonotype has just a few counts. The chain combines TRBV12-3 or TRBV12-4 with TRBJ2-1, with TRBD2 matching over 7 bases. V lost 3 bases, J lost 5 bases, and 7 bases stayed unmatched. This CDR3 is built from 15 residues. CDR3 sequence: CASSFRDYLNNEQFF. The CDR3 region has the DNA TGTGCCAGCAGTTTTAGGGACTACCTAAACAATGAGCAGTTCTTC.

This clonotype has a count of ten or more. In DNA form, the CDR3 reads TGTGCCAGCTCACCCGCATCTGGGGCCAACGTCCTGACTTTC. It encodes CASSPASGANVLTF. The rearrangement links TRBV18 to TRBJ2-6; D gene unclear. Germline CDR1 KGHSH, CDR2 LQKENI. This CDR3 is 14 amino acids long. V lost 3 bases, J lost 1 base, and 4 bases lay in between. The entire variable domain, with the rest obtained from reference TRBV18 and TRBJ2-6, is as follows: NAGVMQNPRHLVRRRGQEARLRCSPMKGHSHVYWYRQLPEEGLKFMVYLQKENIIDESGMPKERFSAEFPKEGPSILRIQQVVRGDSAAYFCASSPASGANVLTFGAGSRLTVL.

CDR3 loop: CSARDRNRTHLNYGYTF. The CDR3 bases are TGCAGTGCTAGAGATAGGAATCGGACCCACCTGAACTATGGCTACACCTTC. This chain uses TRBV20-1 with TRBJ1-2; D remains unclear. The germline gives CDR1 DFQATT, CDR2 SNEGSKA (reference sequence). Between the trimmed V and J ends, which lost 0 bases and 2 bases, there was a span of 19 bases. This CDR3 has 17 residues.

This clonotype was found many times. The chain uses TRBV20-1 and TRBJ1-1, with TRBD1 identical over 8 bases. V was clipped by 6 bases and J by 8 bases; unmatched bases: 5. The CDR3 is 11 amino acids. CDR1 is DFQATT and CDR2 is SNEGSKA in the germline V gene (reference sequence). The CDR3 nucleotides read TGCAGTGCAGGACAGGGCGCCGAAGCTTTCTTT. This encodes CSAGQGAEAFF.

The genes are TRBV5-6 and TRBJ1-2; possibly TRBD1 for D (6 bases). V was cut by 3 bases and J by 9 bases, with 9 bases left in between. The CDR3 sequence is 11 residues long. Germline CDR1 and CDR2: SGHDT and YYEEEE. The CDR3 is CASSYRDRYTF. The CDR3 DNA reads as TGTGCCAGCAGCTACAGGGATCGCTACACCTTC. Drawing the rest from reference TRBV5-6 and TRBJ1-2, the complete variable domain is DAGVTQSPTHLIKTRGQQVTLRCSPKSGHDTVSWYQQALGQGPQFIFQYYEEEERQRGNFPDRFSGHQFPNYSSELNVNALLLGDSALYLCASSYRDRYTFGSGTRLTVV.

This clonotype came up a few times. The V and J genes are TRBV10-3 and TRBJ2-2, with D possibly TRBD2 on 6 matching bases. CDR3 length: 14 residues. Trimming removed 8 bases from V and 0 bases from J, with 10 bases in between. The germline V gene encodes CDR1 ENHRY and CDR2 SYGVKD. CDR3 residues: CAIGGITNTGELFF. The DNA of the CDR3 is TGTGCCATCGGGGGGATAACGAACACCGGGGAGCTGTTTTTT.

V and J are TRBV29-1 and TRBJ2-1, with D unresolved. Deletions cut 3 bases from V and 6 bases from J, with 9 bases between. In germline, CDR1 is SQVTM, CDR2 ANQGSEA. CDR3 length equals 12 residues. CDR3 DNA: TGCAGCGTTGATTTGGCTGCCAATGAGCAGTTCTTC. It encodes CSVDLAANEQFF.

The sample holds many counts of this clonotype. J is TRBJ2-1 and V is TRBV12-3 or TRBV12-4; D perhaps matches TRBD1 (5 bases). This CDR3 is built from 15 residues. V lost 4 bases and J lost 8, with 18 bases in between. For the CDR3, the DNA is TGTGCCAGCAGTTCCAGGGCCCTTAGGTCCGATGAGCAGTTCTTC. Its translation is CASSSRALRSDEQFF.

This clonotype came up a few times. The rearrangement links TRBV10-3 to TRBJ2-3, with 7 nucleotides matching TRBD1. With 6 bases clipped from V and 0 bases from J, the junction kept 6 bases outside the gene matches. This CDR3 contains 15 residues. Per germline, CDR1 ENHRY and CDR2 SYGVKD. Here the CDR3 reads CAISEDRSSTDTQYF. The CDR3 DNA sequence: TGTGCCATCAGCGAGGACAGGTCAAGCACAGATACGCAGTATTTT.

The CDR3 sequence is CASSSQGGPYEQYF. In nucleotides, the CDR3 is TGTGCCAGCAGTTCCCAGGGGGGCCCCTACGAGCAGTACTTC. The chain has TRBV6-5 and TRBJ2-7, with D perhaps TRBD1 (7 bases). CDR1 and CDR2 from the germline V gene are MNHEY and SVGAGI. V lost 4 bases to trimming and J lost 2 bases, with 12 bases between them. The CDR3 spans 14 residues.

The chain has TRBV29-1 and TRBJ2-7; D is undetermined. Germline values: CDR1 SQVTM, CDR2 ANQGSEA. Trimming removed 6 bases at V and 0 bases at J, with 15 bases between. This CDR3 is 14 amino acids long. The CDR3 DNA is TGCAGCGTAGGCGGCCCCTGGAGCTCCTACGAGCAGTACTTC. Protein product: CSVGGPWSSYEQYF.

The genes are TRBV5-4 and TRBJ2-1; weak D call: TRBD1 (6 bases). This CDR3 contains 13 residues. V gave up 7 bases and J gave up 7 bases, with 15 bases separating them. CDR1 is SGHNT and CDR2 is YYREEE in the germline V gene (reference sequence). Here the CDR3 DNA reads TGTGCCAGCGAAACAGGGTCGGGGAATGAGCAGTTCTTC. Its translation: CASETGSGNEQFF.

The chain carries TRBV5-1 and TRBJ2-7; 11 bases are a match to TRBD1. This CDR3 spans 18 amino acids. CDR1 is SGHRS and CDR2 is YFSETQ in the germline V gene. V dropped 4 bases and J dropped 4; count of bases not matched to a gene: 16. The DNA for the CDR3 is TGCGCCAGCAGCCTCCCCTTCGGAGGACAGGGGGCTAGGTACGAGCAGTACTTC. Translated: CASSLPFGGQGARYEQYF.

This clonotype occurred many times. The chain uses TRBV3-1 and TRBJ2-3, with D uncertain. V gave up 3 bases and J gave up 8 bases, with 12 bases separating them. The CDR3 length is 13 residues. Germline CDR1 LGHDT, CDR2 YNNKEL (reference sequence). The CDR3 DNA reads as TGTGCCAGCAGCCAGTCTAGTATTGGTACGCAGTATTTT. It encodes CASSQSSIGTQYF.

The V and J genes are TRBV6-6 and TRBJ2-7; 8 bases are shared with TRBD1. Germline CDR1 reads MNHNY; CDR2 reads SVGAGI (reference sequence). This CDR3 contains 13 residues. Trimming cost V 7 bases and J 0 bases; bases outside gene matches: 2. This CDR3 reads CASIGQGSYEQYF. The CDR3 nucleotides are TGTGCCAGCATAGGACAGGGCTCCTACGAGCAGTACTTC.

V and J are TRBV16 and TRBJ2-1; D might be TRBD2 (7 bases). This CDR3 has 15 residues. CDR1 and CDR2 (germline): KGHSY, FQNENV. V was trimmed by 2 bases and J by 3 bases, leaving 11 bases between them. The CDR3, as DNA: TGTGCCAGCAGCCAAGGGGGGGCCCTCTACAATGAGCAGTTCTTC. It encodes CASSQGGALYNEQFF. Combining the CDR3 with reference TRBV16 and TRBJ2-1 gives the whole variable domain GEEVAQTPKHLVRGEGQKAKLYCAPIKGHSYVFWYQQVLKNEFKFLISFQNENVFDETGMPKERFSAKCLPNSPCSLEIQATKLEDSAVYFCASSQGGALYNEQFFGPGTRLTVL.

This clonotype has a count of ten or more. The chain links TRBV12-3 or TRBV12-4 to TRBJ2-1, with a possible D match to TRBD2 (5 bases). This CDR3 is 11 amino acids long. Trimming left V 6 bases short and J 10 bases short, with 10 bases between. The CDR3 nucleotides read TGTGCCAGCAGCTATGGACTGGAGCAGTTCTTC. Its translation: CASSYGLEQFF.

This clonotype has just one count. The CDR3 loop is CASSLGTSMNEQFF. CDR3 coding DNA: TGTGCCAGCAGCTTAGGGACTAGTATGAATGAGCAGTTCTTC. The V call is TRBV7-6, the J call TRBJ2-1, with 7 nucleotides matching TRBD2. Germline V gene sequence: CDR1 SGHVS, CDR2 FNYEAQ. This CDR3 is 14 amino acids long. The V gene end was trimmed by 1 base and the J gene end by 7 bases; junction bases not matched to a gene: 4.

This chain links TRBV10-2 with TRBJ2-7, with 10 nucleotides matching TRBD2. The CDR3 length is 15 residues. V shed 6 bases and J 2 bases; nucleotides not matched to a gene: 7. The germline V gene has CDR1 WSHSY and CDR2 SAAADI. The CDR3 sequence: CASRRLAGETYEQYF. The CDR3 DNA is TGCGCCAGCAGGAGGCTAGCGGGGGAAACCTACGAGCAGTACTTC.